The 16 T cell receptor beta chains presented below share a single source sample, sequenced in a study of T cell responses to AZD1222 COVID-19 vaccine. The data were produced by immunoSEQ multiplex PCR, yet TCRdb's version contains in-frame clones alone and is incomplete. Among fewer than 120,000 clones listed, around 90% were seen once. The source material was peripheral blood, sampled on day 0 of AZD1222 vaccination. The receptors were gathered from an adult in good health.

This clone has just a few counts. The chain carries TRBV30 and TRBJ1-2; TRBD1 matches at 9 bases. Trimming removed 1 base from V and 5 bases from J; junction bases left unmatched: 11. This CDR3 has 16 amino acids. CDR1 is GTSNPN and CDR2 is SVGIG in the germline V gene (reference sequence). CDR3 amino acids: CAWSAGTGILRYGYTF. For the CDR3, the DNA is TGTGCCTGGAGTGCCGGGACAGGGATACTCCGGTATGGCTACACCTTC. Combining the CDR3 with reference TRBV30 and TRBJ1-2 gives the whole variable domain SQTIHQWPATLVQPVGSPLSLECTVEGTSNPNLYWYRQAAGRGLQLLFYSVGIGQISSEVPQNLSASRPQDRQFILSSKKLLLSDSGFYLCAWSAGTGILRYGYTFGSGTRLTVV.

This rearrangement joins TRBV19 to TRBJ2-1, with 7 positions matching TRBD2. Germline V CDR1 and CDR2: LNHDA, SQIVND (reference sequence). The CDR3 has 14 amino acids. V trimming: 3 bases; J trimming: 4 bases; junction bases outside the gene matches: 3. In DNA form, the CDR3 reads TGTGCCAGTAGTATGGGCGGGGGATACAATGAGCAGTTCTTC. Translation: CASSMGGGYNEQFF.

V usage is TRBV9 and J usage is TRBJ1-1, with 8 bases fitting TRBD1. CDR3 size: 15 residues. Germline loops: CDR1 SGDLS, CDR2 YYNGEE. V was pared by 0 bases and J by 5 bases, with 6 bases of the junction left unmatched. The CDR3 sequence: CASSVEGTGGTEAFF. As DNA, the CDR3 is TGTGCCAGCAGCGTAGAAGGAACAGGGGGGACTGAAGCTTTCTTT.

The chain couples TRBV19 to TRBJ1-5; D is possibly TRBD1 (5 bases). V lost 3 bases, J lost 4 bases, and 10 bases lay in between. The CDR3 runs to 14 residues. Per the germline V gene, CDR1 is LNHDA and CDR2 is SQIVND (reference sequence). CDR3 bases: TGTGCCAGTAGTATCGCAGGGCGAAATCAGCCCCAGCATTTT. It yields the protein CASSIAGRNQPQHF.

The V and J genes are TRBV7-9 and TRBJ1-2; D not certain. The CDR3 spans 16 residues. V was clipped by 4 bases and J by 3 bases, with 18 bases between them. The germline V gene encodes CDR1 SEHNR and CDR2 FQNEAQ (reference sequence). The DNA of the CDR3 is TGTGCCAGCAGCTCCCAAGGCCACCGGGCCGACTATGGCTACACCTTC. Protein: CASSSQGHRADYGYTF. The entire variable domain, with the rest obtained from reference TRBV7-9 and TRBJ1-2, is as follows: DTGVSQNPRHKITKRGQNVTFRCDPISEHNRLYWYRQTLGQGPEFLTYFQNEAQLEKSRLLSDRFSAERPKGSFSTLEIQRTEQGDSAMYLCASSSQGHRADYGYTFGSGTRLTVV.

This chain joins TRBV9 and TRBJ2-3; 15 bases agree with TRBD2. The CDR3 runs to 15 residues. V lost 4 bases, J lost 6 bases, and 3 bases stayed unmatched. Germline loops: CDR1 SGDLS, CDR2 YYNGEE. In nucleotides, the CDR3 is TGTGCCAGCAGCTACGGGACTAGCGGGGGGGATACGCAGTATTTT. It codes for CASSYGTSGGDTQYF.

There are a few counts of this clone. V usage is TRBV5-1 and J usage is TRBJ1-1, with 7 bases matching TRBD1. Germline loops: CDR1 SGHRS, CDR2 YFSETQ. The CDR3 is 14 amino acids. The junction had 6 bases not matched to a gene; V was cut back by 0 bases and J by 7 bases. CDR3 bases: TGCGCCAGCAGCTTGGGACAGGGCGGGGGTGAAGCTTTCTTT. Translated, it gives CASSLGQGGGEAFF.

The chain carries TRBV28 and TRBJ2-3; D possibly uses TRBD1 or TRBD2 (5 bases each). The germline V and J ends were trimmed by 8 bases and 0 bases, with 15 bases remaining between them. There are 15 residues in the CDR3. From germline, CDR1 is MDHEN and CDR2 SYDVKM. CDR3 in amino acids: CASRDGVGSTDTQYF. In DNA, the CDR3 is TGTGCCAGCCGGGACGGAGTCGGCAGCACAGATACGCAGTATTTT.

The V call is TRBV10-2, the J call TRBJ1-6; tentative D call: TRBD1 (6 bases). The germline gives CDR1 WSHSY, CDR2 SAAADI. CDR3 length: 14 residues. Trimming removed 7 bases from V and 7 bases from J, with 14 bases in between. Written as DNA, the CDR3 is TGCGCCAGCACGGTACAGGGAGGAAATTCACCCCTCCACTTT. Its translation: CASTVQGGNSPLHF.

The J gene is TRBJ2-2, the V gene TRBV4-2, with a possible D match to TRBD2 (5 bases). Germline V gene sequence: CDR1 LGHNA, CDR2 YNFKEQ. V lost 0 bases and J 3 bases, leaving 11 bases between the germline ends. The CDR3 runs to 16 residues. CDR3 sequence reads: CASSQDGWGDTGELFF. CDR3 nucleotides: TGTGCCAGCAGCCAAGATGGATGGGGAGACACCGGGGAGCTGTTTTTT.

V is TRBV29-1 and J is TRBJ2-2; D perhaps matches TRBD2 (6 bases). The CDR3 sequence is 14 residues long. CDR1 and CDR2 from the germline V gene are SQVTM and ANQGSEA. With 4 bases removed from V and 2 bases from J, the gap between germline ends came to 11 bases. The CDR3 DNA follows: TGCAGCGTTGCTAGTAGCGGAAACACCGGGGAGCTGTTTTTT. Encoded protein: CSVASSGNTGELFF.

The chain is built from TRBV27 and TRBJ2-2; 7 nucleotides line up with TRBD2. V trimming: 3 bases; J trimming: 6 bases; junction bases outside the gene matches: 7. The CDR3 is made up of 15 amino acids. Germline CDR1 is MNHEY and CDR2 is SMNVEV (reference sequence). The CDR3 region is CASSFAGVGPGELFF. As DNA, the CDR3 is TGTGCCAGCAGTTTCGCGGGGGTTGGCCCCGGGGAGCTGTTTTTT.

As DNA, the CDR3 is TGTGCCAGCAGCGTAGGAATGGGGCGCGACTATGGCTACACCTTC. It encodes CASSVGMGRDYGYTF. The V and J genes are TRBV9 and TRBJ1-2, with D perhaps matching TRBD1 (5 bases). The germline CDR1 and CDR2 sequences are SGDLS and YYNGEE. Trimming took off 0 bases at V and 3 bases at J, with 12 bases between the two ends. CDR3 size: 15 residues.

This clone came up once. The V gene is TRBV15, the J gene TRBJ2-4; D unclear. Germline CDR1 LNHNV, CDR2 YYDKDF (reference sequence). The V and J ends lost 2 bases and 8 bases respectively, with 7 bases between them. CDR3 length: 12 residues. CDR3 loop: CATSRSSDIQYF. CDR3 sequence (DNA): TGTGCCACCAGCAGATCGTCCGACATTCAGTACTTC. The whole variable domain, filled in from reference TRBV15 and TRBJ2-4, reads DAMVIQNPRYQVTQFGKPVTLSCSQTLNHNVMYWYQQKSSQAPKLLFHYYDKDFNNEADTPDNFQSRRPNTSFCFLDIRSPGLGDTAMYLCATSRSSDIQYFGAGTRLSVL.

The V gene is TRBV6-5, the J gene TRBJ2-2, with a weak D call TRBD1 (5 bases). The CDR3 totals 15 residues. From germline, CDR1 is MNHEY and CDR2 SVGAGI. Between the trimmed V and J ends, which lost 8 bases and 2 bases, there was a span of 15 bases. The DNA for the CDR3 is TGTGCCAGCCGGAAACGACAGACTAACACCGGGGAGCTGTTTTTT. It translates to CASRKRQTNTGELFF.

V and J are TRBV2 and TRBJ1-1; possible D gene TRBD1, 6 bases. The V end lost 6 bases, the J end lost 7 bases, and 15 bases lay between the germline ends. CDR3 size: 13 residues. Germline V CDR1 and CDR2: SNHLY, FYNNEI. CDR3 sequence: CASRVDSTGEAFF. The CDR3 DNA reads TGTGCCAGCAGAGTGGACAGTACGGGTGAAGCTTTCTTT.